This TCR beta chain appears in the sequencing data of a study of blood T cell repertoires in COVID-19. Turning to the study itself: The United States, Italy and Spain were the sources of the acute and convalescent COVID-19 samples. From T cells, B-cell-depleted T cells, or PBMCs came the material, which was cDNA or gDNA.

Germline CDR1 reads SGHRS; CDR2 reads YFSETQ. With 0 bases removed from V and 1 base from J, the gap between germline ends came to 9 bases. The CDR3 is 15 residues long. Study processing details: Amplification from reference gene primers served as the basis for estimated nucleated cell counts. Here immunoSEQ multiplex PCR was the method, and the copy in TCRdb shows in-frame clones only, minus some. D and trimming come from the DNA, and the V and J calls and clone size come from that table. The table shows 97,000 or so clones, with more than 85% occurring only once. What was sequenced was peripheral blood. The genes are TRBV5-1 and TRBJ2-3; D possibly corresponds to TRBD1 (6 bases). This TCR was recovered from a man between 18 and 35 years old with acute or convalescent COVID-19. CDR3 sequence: CASSLEDRGTDTQYF. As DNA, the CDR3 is TGCGCCAGCAGCTTGGAGGACAGAGGCACAGATACGCAGTATTTT.